The 16 T cell receptor beta chains below all came from one sample that was sequenced in a study of T cells in Graves' hyperthyroidism and ophthalmopathy. Using RNA transcripts as the source, TCR beta CDR3 regions were amplified. Primed by the HTBI set, a first-round RT-PCR was run on the TCR CDR3. TCRdb reprocessed the multiplex PCR reads via MiXCR and lists one record per CDR3 protein. The profile shows a few hundred thousand distinct CDR3 sequences, roughly 15% of them singletons. Source material: blood. These receptors all stem from a woman between 40 and 55 years old with Graves' ophthalmopathy.

This clonotype was detected ten times or more. The rearrangement uses TRBV18 and TRBJ2-5, with D maybe TRBD2 (6 bases). The CDR3 extends over 13 amino acids. In germline, CDR1 is KGHSH, CDR2 LQKENI. V lost 8 bases and J lost 2, with 12 bases in between. The CDR3 protein is CASSQGLQETQYF. The CDR3 DNA follows: TGTGCCAGCAGCCAAGGACTACAAGAGACCCAGTACTTC.

This clonotype was recorded at least ten times. The chain employs TRBV6-1 and TRBJ2-3; D unclear. The CDR3 consists of 12 residues. Between the trimmed V and J ends, which lost 3 bases and 7 bases, there was a span of 8 bases. Germline V gene data show CDR1 as MNHNS and CDR2 as SASEGT. CDR3 bases: TGTGCCAGCAGTGATCGGGCGAATACGCAGTATTTT. Translated, it gives CASSDRANTQYF.

This clonotype appeared a few times. The chain employs TRBV5-1 and TRBJ2-1; 7 nucleotides match TRBD2. The V segment lost 0 bases and the J segment 0 bases; nucleotides outside the gene matches: 15. The CDR3 is made up of 20 amino acids. CDR1 and CDR2 from the germline V gene are SGHRS and YFSETQ. CDR3 DNA: TGCGCCAGCAGCTTGGCTGGGAGGGGCTCCCTCCAAAGCTCCTACAATGAGCAGTTCTTC. Translated: CASSLAGRGSLQSSYNEQFF. Looking up the rest from reference TRBV5-1 and TRBJ2-1 gives the full variable domain: KAGVTQTPRYLIKTRGQQVTLSCSPISGHRSVSWYQQTPGQGLQFLFEYFSETQRNKGNFPGRFSGRQFSNSRSEMNVSTLELGDSALYLCASSLAGRGSLQSSYNEQFFGPGTRLTVL.

This clonotype appeared many times. The chain links TRBV5-1 to TRBJ2-5; maybe TRBD1 (6 bases). The V and J ends lost 7 bases and 4 bases respectively, with 20 bases between them. Germline CDR1 reads SGHRS; CDR2 reads YFSETQ. This CDR3 is built from 15 residues. CDR3 in DNA: TGCGCCAGCGGGGCCCCGCAGGGGAGTGGAGAGACCCAGTACTTC. Amino acids: CASGAPQGSGETQYF.

This clonotype came up many times. The chain couples TRBV20-1 to TRBJ1-2; TRBD1 matches 8 bases. CDR1 and CDR2 (germline): DFQATT, SNEGSKA (reference sequence). Trimming at V came to 6 bases and at J to 3 bases, leaving 3 bases not matched to a gene. This CDR3 has 12 amino acids. As DNA, the CDR3 is TGCAGTGCCAGGACAGGGCACTATGGCTACACCTTC. It yields the protein CSARTGHYGYTF.

This clonotype occurred many times. V and J are TRBV6-1 and TRBJ1-5, with no clear D. The V gene lost 6 bases and the J gene lost 1 base, with 4 bases spanning the gap. The CDR3 totals 12 residues. From germline, CDR1 is MNHNS and CDR2 SASEGT. CDR3 loop: CASRQSNQPQHF. The CDR3 bases are TGTGCCAGCAGACAGAGCAATCAGCCCCAGCATTTT.

This clonotype was counted between two and nine times. The DNA for the CDR3 is TGTGCCAGCAGTTTTTCGTTTCGGGGAGTGCGACCAATCTATGGCTACACCTTC. Protein product: CASSFSFRGVRPIYGYTF. V is TRBV12-3 or TRBV12-4 and J is TRBJ1-2; D gene uncertain. The V end lost 3 bases, the J end lost 4 bases, and 24 bases lay between the germline ends. The CDR3 runs to 18 residues.

This clonotype was picked up one time. The V gene is TRBV18, the J gene TRBJ2-7, with TRBD1 identical over 11 bases. From germline, CDR1 is KGHSH and CDR2 LQKENI. This CDR3 is built from 15 residues. V was pared by 3 bases and J by 5 bases, with 6 bases of the junction left unmatched. CDR3 in amino acids: CASSPGGTGGNEQYF. Written as DNA, the CDR3 is TGTGCCAGCTCACCTGGCGGGACAGGGGGGAACGAGCAGTACTTC.

This clonotype has a handful of counts. The chain employs TRBV30 and TRBJ1-1, with 10 bases lining up with TRBD1. V gave up 4 bases and J gave up 7 bases; unmatched junction bases: 12. Germline loops: CDR1 GTSNPN, CDR2 SVGIG (reference sequence). CDR3 length: 15 residues. DNA for the CDR3: TGTGCCTGGAATACCGGGACAGGGGCAGACGGTGAAGCTTTCTTT. Translating it yields CAWNTGTGADGEAFF. The whole variable domain, filled in from reference TRBV30 and TRBJ1-1, reads SQTIHQWPATLVQPVGSPLSLECTVEGTSNPNLYWYRQAAGRGLQLLFYSVGIGQISSEVPQNLSASRPQDRQFILSSKKLLLSDSGFYLCAWNTGTGADGEAFFGQGTRLTVV.

This clonotype was detected many times. The CDR3 loop is CASSFGVVAGTRGSGYTF. Here the CDR3 DNA reads TGCGCCAGCAGCTTCGGGGTGGTTGCAGGGACAAGGGGAAGTGGCTACACCTTC. The J gene is TRBJ1-2, the V gene TRBV5-1, with D perhaps matching TRBD1 (6 bases). The V gene lost 2 bases and the J gene lost 7 bases, with 27 bases spanning the gap. The CDR3 length is 18 residues. The germline V gene encodes CDR1 SGHRS and CDR2 YFSETQ.

This clonotype was seen many times. Here the CDR3 reads CAWRYFGAQETQYF. The DNA of the CDR3 is TGTGCCTGGAGGTACTTTGGGGCCCAAGAGACCCAGTACTTC. V and J are TRBV30 and TRBJ2-5, with D maybe TRBD1 (5 bases). The CDR3 is 14 amino acids. The ends were cut back, 3 bases at V and 1 base at J, with 12 bases in the middle. From germline, CDR1 is GTSNPN and CDR2 SVGIG (reference sequence).

Many counts were recorded for this clonotype. This rearrangement joins TRBV12-3 or TRBV12-4 to TRBJ2-7; 8 bases match TRBD2. With 5 bases clipped from V and 2 bases from J, the junction kept 11 bases outside the gene matches. This CDR3 contains 16 residues. CDR3 DNA: TGTGCCAGCAGTCGCGCGACTAGCGCTAATCCCTACGAGCAGTACTTC. Translating gives CASSRATSANPYEQYF.

This clonotype occurred a few times. The chain joins TRBV2 to TRBJ2-1; TRBD2 matches at 10 bases. Germline V gene data show CDR1 as SNHLY and CDR2 as FYNNEI. Unmatched junction bases numbered 4, after V lost 4 bases and J lost 4 bases. The CDR3 has 15 residues. CDR3 in DNA: TGTGCCAGCAGTGCAGCGGGAGGGCTGTACAATGAGCAGTTCTTC. It encodes CASSAAGGLYNEQFF.

This clonotype occurred many times. The CDR3 nucleotides read TGTGCCACCTTCCCCGTCCGGGGGGCGATCTATGGCTACACCTTC. Its translation is CATFPVRGAIYGYTF. The V call is TRBV28, the J call TRBJ1-2; the D gene is possibly TRBD1 (6 bases). Trimming cost V 10 bases and J 4 bases, with 22 bases left between them. Germline V gene lookup returns CDR1 MDHEN and CDR2 SYDVKM. The length of the CDR3 is 15 residues.

Ten or more counts support this clonotype. The chain couples TRBV20-1 to TRBJ1-1; D is perhaps TRBD1 (5 bases). CDR1 and CDR2 from the germline V gene are DFQATT and SNEGSKA (reference sequence). The CDR3 has 14 amino acids. Trimming took 6 bases from V and 1 from J, leaving 15 bases between them. CDR3 in DNA: TGCAGTGCCTTCCCCGGGGGAACGAACACTGAAGCTTTCTTT. Its translation: CSAFPGGTNTEAFF.

The genes are TRBV6-2 or TRBV6-3 and TRBJ1-5, with D possibly being TRBD1 (6 bases). Germline V lookup: CDR1 MNHEY, CDR2 SVGEGT. V lost 10 bases, J lost 3 bases, and 13 bases lay in between. CDR3 length: 13 residues. This CDR3 is CATTDSPNQPQHF. The CDR3 DNA follows: TGTGCCACCACGGACAGTCCCAATCAGCCCCAGCATTTT.